Below are 11 T cell receptor beta chains sequenced from a single sample in a study of shared clonotypes between healthy human individuals. Libraries were prepared by immunoSEQ multiplex PCR; TCRdb keeps only in-frame clonotypes and omits some of them. This sample yields over a million clones, of which more than 95% are seen a single time; approximately 1.2% belongs to the top ten. The sequenced material came from naive CD4+ T cells sorted from blood. Subset here: CD45RA+ positively selected. These receptors were taken from a man aged 25-45 years in good health.

The genes are TRBV7-2 and TRBJ2-7, with 7 bases identical to TRBD1. CDR3 length: 15 amino acids. Germline CDR1 SGHTA, CDR2 FQGNSA. The V gene end was trimmed by 2 bases and the J gene end by 4 bases; junction bases not matched to a gene: 8. DNA for the CDR3: TGTGCCAGCAGCTTAACAGGGGCGTTAGAATACGAGCAGTACTTC. It specifies CASSLTGALEYEQYF.

The J gene is TRBJ2-7, the V gene TRBV6-6, with 8 nucleotides matching TRBD2. From germline, CDR1 is MNHNY and CDR2 SVGAGI (reference sequence). Trimming removed 2 bases from V and 6 bases from J; junction bases left unmatched: 6. This CDR3 has 14 residues. The CDR3 DNA follows: TGTGCCAGCAGTTACACGCGGGAGGCAGGCGAGCAGTACTTC. It yields the protein CASSYTREAGEQYF.

The rearrangement joins TRBV4-1 to TRBJ2-1, with 8 nucleotides matching TRBD2. The germline CDR1 and CDR2 sequences are MGHRA and YSYEKL. This CDR3 region has 16 residues. The ends lost 0 bases at V and 0 bases at J; junction bases unmatched: 1. This CDR3 reads CASSQDREGSYNEQFF. CDR3 DNA: TGCGCCAGCAGCCAAGATCGGGAGGGCTCCTACAATGAGCAGTTCTTC.

V usage is TRBV19 and J usage is TRBJ2-2; 8 bases are a match to TRBD1. Germline trimming cut 4 bases from V and 8 bases from J; bases unmatched to any gene: 6. The germline CDR1 and CDR2 sequences are LNHDA and SQIVND (reference sequence). This CDR3 is built from 14 residues. The CDR3 DNA reads as TGTGCCAGTAGTAGCAGACAGGGGAGAGGGGAGCTGTTTTTT. Protein sequence: CASSSRQGRGELFF.

J is TRBJ2-1 and V is TRBV14; D is possibly TRBD1 or TRBD2 (5 bases each). The CDR3 is 18 residues long. Germline V lookup: CDR1 SGHDN, CDR2 FVKESK. V lost 1 base to trimming and J lost 0 bases, with 16 bases between them. The CDR3 nucleotides read TGTGCCAGCAGCCAAGCATTAGCGCCCCAGGGCTCCTACAATGAGCAGTTCTTC. As protein: CASSQALAPQGSYNEQFF.

V usage is TRBV6-5 and J usage is TRBJ1-1, with unresolved D. Trimming cost V 5 bases and J 2 bases, with 12 bases left between them. Looked up from germline, CDR1 is MNHEY and CDR2 is SVGAGI. The CDR3 sequence is 14 residues long. CDR3 sequence (DNA): TGTGCCAGCAGTAAGAGAGTGGGAAACACTGAAGCTTTCTTT. It encodes CASSKRVGNTEAFF.

The chain recombines TRBV7-2 with TRBJ1-2; perhaps TRBD1 as D (6 bases). V shed 4 bases and J shed 4 bases, with 7 bases lying between them. In germline, CDR1 is SGHTA, CDR2 FQGNSA. This CDR3 is 12 amino acids long. The CDR3 loop is CASSSRGYGYTF. As DNA, the CDR3 is TGTGCCAGCAGCTCCAGGGGCTATGGCTACACCTTC.

The rearrangement joins TRBV29-1 to TRBJ1-2, with 7 bases aligning to TRBD1. With 4 bases clipped from V and 7 bases from J, the junction kept 6 bases outside the gene matches. The CDR3 is 12 amino acids. Germline V CDR1 and CDR2: SQVTM, ANQGSEA. CDR3 protein: CSVGQGRGGYTF. DNA for the CDR3: TGCAGCGTTGGACAGGGTAGGGGTGGCTACACCTTC.

The rearrangement uses TRBV11-2 and TRBJ1-2; 9 bases line up with TRBD1. This CDR3 region has 15 residues. Germline CDR1 is SGHAT and CDR2 is FQNNGV. V lost 4 bases, J lost 3 bases, and 6 bases stayed unmatched. The CDR3 DNA is TGTGCCAGCAGCTCGCCCCGGGACAGGGACTATGGCTACACCTTC. Protein product: CASSSPRDRDYGYTF.

As concerns this clone: Different DNA sequences within this sample yield the same CDR3. The chain recombines TRBV7-2 with TRBJ1-2; no firm D call. Germline V gene data show CDR1 as SGHTA and CDR2 as FQGNSA. The CDR3 covers 12 residues. V was shortened by 1 base and J by 4 bases, with 4 bases between the two germline ends. In nucleotides, the CDR3 is TGTGCCAGCAGCTTAGGTACCTATGGCTACACCTTC. Translating gives CASSLGTYGYTF. Full variable domain (missing parts from reference TRBV7-2 and TRBJ1-2): GAGVSQSPSNKVTEKGKDVELRCDPISGHTALYWYRQSLGQGLEFLIYFQGNSAPDKSGLPSDRFSAERTGGSVSTLTIQRTQQEDSAVYLCASSLGTYGYTFGSGTRLTVV.

The chain employs TRBV6-5 and TRBJ1-1; the match to TRBD1 covers 8 bases. The CDR3 extends over 13 amino acids. With V trimmed by 6 bases and J by 7 bases, 7 bases remained unmatched. From germline, CDR1 is MNHEY and CDR2 SVGAGI. The CDR3 DNA reads TGTGCCAGCAGACGGGGGACAGGATATGAAGCTTTCTTT. Amino acids: CASRRGTGYEAFF.